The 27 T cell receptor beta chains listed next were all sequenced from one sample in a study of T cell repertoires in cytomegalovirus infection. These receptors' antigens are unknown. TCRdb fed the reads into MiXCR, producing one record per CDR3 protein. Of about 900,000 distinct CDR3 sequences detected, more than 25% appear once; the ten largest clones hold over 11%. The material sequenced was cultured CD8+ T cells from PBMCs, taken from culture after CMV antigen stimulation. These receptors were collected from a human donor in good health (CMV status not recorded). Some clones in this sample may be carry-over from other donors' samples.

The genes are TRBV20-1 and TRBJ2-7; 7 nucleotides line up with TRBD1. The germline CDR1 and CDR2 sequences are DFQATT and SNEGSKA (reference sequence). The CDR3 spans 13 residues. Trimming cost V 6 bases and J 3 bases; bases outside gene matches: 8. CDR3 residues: CSALPGQIYEQYF. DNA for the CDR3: TGCAGTGCCCTTCCGGGACAGATCTACGAGCAGTACTTC.

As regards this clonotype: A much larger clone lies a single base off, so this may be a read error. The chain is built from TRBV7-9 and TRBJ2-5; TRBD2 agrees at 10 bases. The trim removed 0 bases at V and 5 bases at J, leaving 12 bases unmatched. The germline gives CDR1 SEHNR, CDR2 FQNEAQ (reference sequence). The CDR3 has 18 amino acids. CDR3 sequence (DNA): TGTGCCAGCAGCTTAGCCGACTCGAGCGGGGGGGCCGGTGAGACCCAGTACTTC. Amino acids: CASSLADSSGGAGETQYF. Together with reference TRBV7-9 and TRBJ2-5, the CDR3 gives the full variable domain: DTGVSQNPRHKITKRGQNVTFRCDPISEHNRLYWYRQTLGQGPEFLTYFQNEAQLEKSRLLSDRFSAERPKGSFSTLEIQRTEQGDSAMYLCASSLADSSGGAGETQYFGPGTRLLVL.

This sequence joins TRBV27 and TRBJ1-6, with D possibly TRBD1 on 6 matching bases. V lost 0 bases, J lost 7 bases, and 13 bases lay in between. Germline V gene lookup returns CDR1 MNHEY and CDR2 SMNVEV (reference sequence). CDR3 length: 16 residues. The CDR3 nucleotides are TGTGCCAGCAGTTTATCCCGGACAGCCCTAAATTCACCCCTCCACTTT. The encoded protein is CASSLSRTALNSPLHF.

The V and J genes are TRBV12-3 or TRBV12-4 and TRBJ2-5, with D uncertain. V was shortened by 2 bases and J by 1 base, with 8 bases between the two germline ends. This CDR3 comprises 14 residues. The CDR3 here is CASSLKGPQETQYF. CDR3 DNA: TGTGCCAGCAGTTTAAAAGGACCCCAAGAGACCCAGTACTTC.

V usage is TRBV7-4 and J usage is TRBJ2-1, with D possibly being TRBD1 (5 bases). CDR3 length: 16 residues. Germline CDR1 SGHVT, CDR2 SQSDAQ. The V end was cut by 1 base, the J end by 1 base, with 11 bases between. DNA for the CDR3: TGTGCCAGCAGCTTAGGACAGCCCCCTTCCTACAATGAGCAGTTCTTC. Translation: CASSLGQPPSYNEQFF. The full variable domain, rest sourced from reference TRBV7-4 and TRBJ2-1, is GAGVSQSPRYKVAKRGRDVALRCDSISGHVTLYWYRQTLGQGSEVLTYSQSDAQRDKSGRPSGRFSAERPERSVSTLKIQRTEQGDSAVYLCASSLGQPPSYNEQFFGPGTRLTVL.

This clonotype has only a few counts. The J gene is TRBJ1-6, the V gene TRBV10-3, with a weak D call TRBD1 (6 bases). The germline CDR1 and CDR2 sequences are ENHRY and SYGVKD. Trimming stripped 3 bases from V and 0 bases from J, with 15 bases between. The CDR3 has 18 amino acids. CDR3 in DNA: TGTGCCATCAGTGAAGTGGGACAAAGGAACTCCTATAATTCACCCCTCCACTTT. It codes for CAISEVGQRNSYNSPLHF.

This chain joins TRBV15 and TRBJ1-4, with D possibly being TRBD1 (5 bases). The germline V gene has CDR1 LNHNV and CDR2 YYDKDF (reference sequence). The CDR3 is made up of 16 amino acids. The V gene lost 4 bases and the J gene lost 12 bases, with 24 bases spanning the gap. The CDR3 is CATSTTSGGALAELFF. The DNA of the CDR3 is TGTGCCACCAGCACCACGAGTGGAGGGGCCCTAGCAGAACTGTTTTTT.

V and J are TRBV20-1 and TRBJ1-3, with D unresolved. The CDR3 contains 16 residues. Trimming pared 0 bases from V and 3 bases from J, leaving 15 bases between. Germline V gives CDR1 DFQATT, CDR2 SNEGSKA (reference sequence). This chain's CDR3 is CSARDYSGPHGNTIYF. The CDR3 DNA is TGCAGTGCTAGAGATTATAGTGGCCCCCATGGAAACACCATATATTTT.

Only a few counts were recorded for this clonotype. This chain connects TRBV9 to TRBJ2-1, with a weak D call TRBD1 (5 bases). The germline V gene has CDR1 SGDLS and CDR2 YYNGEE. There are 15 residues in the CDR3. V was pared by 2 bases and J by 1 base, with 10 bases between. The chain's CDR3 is CASSVRVGSYNEQFF. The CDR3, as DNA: TGTGCCAGCAGCGTCAGGGTTGGGTCCTACAATGAGCAGTTCTTC.

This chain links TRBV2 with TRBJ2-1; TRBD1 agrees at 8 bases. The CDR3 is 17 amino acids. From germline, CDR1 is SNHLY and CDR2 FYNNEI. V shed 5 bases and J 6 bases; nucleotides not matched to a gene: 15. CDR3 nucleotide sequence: TGTGCCAGCAGTTATTCGGACAGGGTCATAGGTACCAATGAGCAGTTCTTC. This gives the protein CASSYSDRVIGTNEQFF. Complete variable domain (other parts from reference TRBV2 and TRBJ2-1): EPEVTQTPSHQVTQMGQEVILRCVPISNHLYFYWYRQILGQKVEFLVSFYNNEISEKSEIFDDQFSVERPDGSNFTLKIRSTKLEDSAMYFCASSYSDRVIGTNEQFFGPGTRLTVL.

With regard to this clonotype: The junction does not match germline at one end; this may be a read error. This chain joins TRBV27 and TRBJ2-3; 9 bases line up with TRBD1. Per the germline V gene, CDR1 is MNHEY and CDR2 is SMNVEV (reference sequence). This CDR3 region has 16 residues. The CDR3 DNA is TGTGCCAACAGTCCTGGACAGGGGTTCAGCACAGATACGCAGTATTTT. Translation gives CANSPGQGFSTDTQYF.

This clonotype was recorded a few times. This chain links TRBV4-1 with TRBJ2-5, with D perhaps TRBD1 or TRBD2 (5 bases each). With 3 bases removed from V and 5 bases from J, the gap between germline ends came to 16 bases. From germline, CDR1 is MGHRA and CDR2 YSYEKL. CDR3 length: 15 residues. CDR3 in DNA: TGCGCCAGCAGCCACGGACGGGGCTCTGGCGAGACCCAGTACTTC. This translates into CASSHGRGSGETQYF.

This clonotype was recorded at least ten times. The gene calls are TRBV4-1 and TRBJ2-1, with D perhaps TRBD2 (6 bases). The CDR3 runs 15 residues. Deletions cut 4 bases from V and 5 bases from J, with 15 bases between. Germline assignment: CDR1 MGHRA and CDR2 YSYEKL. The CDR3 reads CASSLSSAGNNEQFF. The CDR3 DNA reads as TGCGCCAGCAGCCTCTCCTCCGCGGGGAACAATGAGCAGTTCTTC.

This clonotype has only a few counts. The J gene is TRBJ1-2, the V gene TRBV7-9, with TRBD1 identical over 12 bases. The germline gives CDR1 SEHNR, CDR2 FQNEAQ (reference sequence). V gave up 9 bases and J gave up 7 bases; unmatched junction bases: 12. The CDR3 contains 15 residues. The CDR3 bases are TGTGCCAGTTCCGGGACAGGGGGCACCCAGGTTGGCTACACCTTC. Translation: CASSGTGGTQVGYTF.

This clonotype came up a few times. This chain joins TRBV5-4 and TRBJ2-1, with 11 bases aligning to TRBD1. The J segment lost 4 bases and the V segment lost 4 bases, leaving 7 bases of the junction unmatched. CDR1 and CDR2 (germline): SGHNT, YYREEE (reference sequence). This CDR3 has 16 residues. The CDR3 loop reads CASSNTDRGLYNEQFF. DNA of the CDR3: TGTGCCAGCAGCAATACGGACAGGGGGCTGTACAATGAGCAGTTCTTC.

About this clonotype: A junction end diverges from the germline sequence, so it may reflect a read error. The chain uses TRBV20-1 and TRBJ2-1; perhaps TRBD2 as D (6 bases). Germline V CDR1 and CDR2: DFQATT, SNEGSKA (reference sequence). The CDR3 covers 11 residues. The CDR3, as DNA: TGCAGTGCTAGAGCCGGGGGTGAGCAGTTCTTT. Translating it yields CSARAGGEQFF.

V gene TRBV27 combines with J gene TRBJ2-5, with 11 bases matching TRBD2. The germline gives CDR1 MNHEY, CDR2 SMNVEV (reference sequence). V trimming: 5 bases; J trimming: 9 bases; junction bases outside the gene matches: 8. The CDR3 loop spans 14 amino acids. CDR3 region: CASSLTSGGPPQYF. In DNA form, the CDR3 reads TGTGCCAGCAGTCTTACTAGCGGGGGCCCACCCCAGTACTTC.

DNA for the CDR3: TGTGCCAGTACGACGGGACAGGAGAAAAGTTATGGCTACACCTTC. Protein product: CASTTGQEKSYGYTF. The V and J genes are TRBV19 and TRBJ1-2; 8 nucleotides align to TRBD1. The CDR3 extends over 15 amino acids. CDR1 is LNHDA and CDR2 is SQIVND in the germline V gene (reference sequence). Trimming removed 7 bases from V and 5 bases from J; junction bases left unmatched: 12.

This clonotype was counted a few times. This CDR3 reads CATSDPHPVDANAYQQYV. CDR3 nucleotide sequence: TGTGCCACCAGTGACCCCCACCCGGTTGACGCCAATGCCTACCAGCAGTACGTC. The genes are TRBV24-1 and TRBJ2-7; the D is unclear. Germline CDR1 reads KGHDR; CDR2 reads SFDVKD. The CDR3 consists of 18 residues.

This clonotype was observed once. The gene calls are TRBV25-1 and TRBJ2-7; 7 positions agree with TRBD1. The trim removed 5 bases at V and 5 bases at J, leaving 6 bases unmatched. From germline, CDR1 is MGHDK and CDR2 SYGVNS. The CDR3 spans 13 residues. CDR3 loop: CASSNRDRDEQYF. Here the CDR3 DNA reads TGTGCCAGCAGTAACAGAGACAGGGACGAGCAGTACTTC.

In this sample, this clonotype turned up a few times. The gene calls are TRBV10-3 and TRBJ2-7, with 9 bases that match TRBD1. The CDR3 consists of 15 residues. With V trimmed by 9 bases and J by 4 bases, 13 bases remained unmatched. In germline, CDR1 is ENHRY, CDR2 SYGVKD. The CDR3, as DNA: TGTGCCATGGCTAGCACAGGACAGGGGACTTACGAGCAGTACTTC. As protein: CAMASTGQGTYEQYF.

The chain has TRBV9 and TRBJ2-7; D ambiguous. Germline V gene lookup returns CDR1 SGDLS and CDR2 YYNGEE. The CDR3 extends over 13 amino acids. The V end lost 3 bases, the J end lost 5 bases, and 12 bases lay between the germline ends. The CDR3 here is CASSALSVDEQYV. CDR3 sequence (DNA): TGTGCCAGCAGCGCCTTATCCGTTGACGAGCAGTACGTC.

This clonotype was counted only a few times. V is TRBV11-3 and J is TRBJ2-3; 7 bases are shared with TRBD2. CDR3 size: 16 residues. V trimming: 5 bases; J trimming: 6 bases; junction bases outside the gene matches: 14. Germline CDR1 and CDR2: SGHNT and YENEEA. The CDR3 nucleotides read TGTGCCAGCAGCGGCCGGGGGGAGGGGACGTCGGATACGCAGTATTTT. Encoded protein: CASSGRGEGTSDTQYF. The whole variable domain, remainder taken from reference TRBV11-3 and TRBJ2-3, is EAGVVQSPRYKIIEKKQPVAFWCNPISGHNTLYWYLQNLGQGPELLIRYENEEAVDDSQLPKDRFSAERLKGVDSTLKIQPAELGDSAVYLCASSGRGEGTSDTQYFGPGTRLTVL.

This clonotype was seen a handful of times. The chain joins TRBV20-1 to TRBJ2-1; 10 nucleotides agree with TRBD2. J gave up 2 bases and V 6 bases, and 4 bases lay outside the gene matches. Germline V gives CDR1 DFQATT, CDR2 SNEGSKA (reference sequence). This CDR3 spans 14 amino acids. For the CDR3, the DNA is TGCAGTGCCGATAGCGGGGGGACCTACAATGAGCAGTTCTTC. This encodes CSADSGGTYNEQFF.

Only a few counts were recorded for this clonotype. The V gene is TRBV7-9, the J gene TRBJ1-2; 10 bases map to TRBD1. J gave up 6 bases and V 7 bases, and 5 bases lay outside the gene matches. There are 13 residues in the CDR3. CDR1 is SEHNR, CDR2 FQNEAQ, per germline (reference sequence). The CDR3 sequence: CASKGDRGNGYTF. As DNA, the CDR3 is TGTGCCAGCAAGGGGGACAGGGGAAATGGCTACACCTTC.

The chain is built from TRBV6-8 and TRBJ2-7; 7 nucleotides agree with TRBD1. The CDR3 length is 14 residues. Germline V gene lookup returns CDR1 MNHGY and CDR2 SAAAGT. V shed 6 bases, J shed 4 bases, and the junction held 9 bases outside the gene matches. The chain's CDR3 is CASSAPTGSYEQYF. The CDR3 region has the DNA TGTGCCAGCAGCGCCCCGACAGGGAGTTACGAGCAGTACTTC.

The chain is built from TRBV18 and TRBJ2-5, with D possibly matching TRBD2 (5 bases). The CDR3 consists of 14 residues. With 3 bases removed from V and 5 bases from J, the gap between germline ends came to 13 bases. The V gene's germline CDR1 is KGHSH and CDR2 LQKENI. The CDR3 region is CASSPRRVGETQYF. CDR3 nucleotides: TGTGCCAGCTCACCCAGGCGGGTCGGGGAGACCCAGTACTTC. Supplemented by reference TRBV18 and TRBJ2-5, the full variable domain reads NAGVMQNPRHLVRRRGQEARLRCSPMKGHSHVYWYRQLPEEGLKFMVYLQKENIIDESGMPKERFSAEFPKEGPSILRIQQVVRGDSAAYFCASSPRRVGETQYFGPGTRLLVL.